This TCR beta chain was documented in a study of blood T cell repertoires in COVID-19. On the study more broadly: There were acute and convalescent COVID-19 samples, and they came from the United States, Italy and Spain. T cells, B-cell-depleted T cells, or PBMCs provided the cDNA or gDNA that served as material.

Authors' methods: Scientists estimated how many nucleated cells there were by amplifying reference gene primers. Repertoires were generated with immunoSEQ multiplex PCR, while TCRdb's copy carries only in-frame clones and drops some. The V and J calls and clone size were taken over from that table, and D and trimming were inferred from the DNA. The sample yields roughly 320,000 clones, 70% to 90% seen once. Germline V gene lookup returns CDR1 LGHNA and CDR2 YSLEER. The V end lost 3 bases, the J end lost 7 bases, and 17 bases lay between the germline ends. The CDR3 has 15 residues. This clonotype originated in a man in his 70s with acute or convalescent COVID-19. The sequenced sample was peripheral blood. The chain is built from TRBV4-3 and TRBJ2-3; TRBD1 might be the D (7 bases). This CDR3 is CASSHNARDSNTQYF. CDR3 in DNA: TGCGCCAGCAGCCATAATGCGCGGGACAGTAATACGCAGTATTTT.